These 30 T cell receptor beta chains share one sample of origin, sequenced in a study of T cells after yellow fever vaccination. TCRdb recomputed calls from the 5' RACE reads with MiXCR, one row per CDR3 protein. The sample yields approximately 150,000 distinct CDR3 sequences, roughly 6.2% seen once. The sequenced sample was CD4+ T cells sorted from PBMCs, obtained on the day of the first yellow fever vaccination. These receptors originate from a man between 18 and 29 years old who received the YFV17D yellow fever vaccine.

Comment on this clonotype: A much larger clonotype is one base distant, so this may be a read error. The genes are TRBV6-5 and TRBJ2-1, with 7 nucleotides matching TRBD2. The V segment lost 2 bases and the J segment 6 bases; nucleotides outside the gene matches: 10. CDR1 is MNHEY and CDR2 is SVGAGI in the germline V gene. The CDR3 has 16 residues. DNA for the CDR3: TGTGCCAGCAGTTACACCGGAGCGGGGACCTCCAATGAGCAGTTCTTC. Protein product: CASSYTGAGTSNEQFF.

Remarks on this clonotype: A read error is possible here, since a much larger clone lies one base away. The J gene is TRBJ1-6, the V gene TRBV12-3 or TRBV12-4, with D perhaps TRBD1 (6 bases). This CDR3 has 14 residues. The CDR3 sequence is CASSIGGYKSPLHF. In DNA form, the CDR3 reads TGTGCCAGCAGCATAGGGGGGTATAAGTCACCCCTCCACTTT.

This clonotype was seen at least ten times. The chain links TRBV25-1 to TRBJ2-1, with D unclear. V lost 6 bases, J lost 4 bases, and 10 bases lay in between. There are 13 residues in the CDR3. Germline CDR1 is MGHDK and CDR2 is SYGVNS. Here the CDR3 reads CASRTDGYNEQFF. CDR3 nucleotides: TGTGCCAGCAGGACGGACGGATACAATGAGCAGTTCTTC.

This clonotype has only a few counts. V is TRBV5-1 and J is TRBJ2-5; TRBD2 matches 9 bases. The V segment lost 7 bases and the J segment 4 bases; nucleotides outside the gene matches: 8. CDR3 length equals 14 residues. CDR1 SGHRS and CDR2 YFSETQ come from the germline V gene. The CDR3 reads CASCGGGIGETQYF. CDR3 bases: TGCGCCAGCTGCGGGGGGGGGATCGGAGAGACCCAGTACTTC.

This chain uses TRBV5-1 with TRBJ1-1; D is undetermined. V lost 1 base and J lost 3, with 10 bases in between. The CDR3 is 14 amino acids. In germline, CDR1 is SGHRS, CDR2 YFSETQ. The CDR3 DNA reads TGCGCCAGCAGCTTGTTTTCGGCGGACACTGAAGCTTTCTTT. Encoded protein: CASSLFSADTEAFF.

The rearrangement links TRBV6-5 to TRBJ1-4; D perhaps matches TRBD1 (6 bases). Trimming removed 0 bases at V and 7 bases at J, with 12 bases between. Germline V gene sequence: CDR1 MNHEY, CDR2 SVGAGI. The CDR3 spans 15 residues. The DNA of the CDR3 is TGTGCCAGCAGTTACTCGGGGGCGCAGGGTGAAAAACTGTTTTTT. Amino acids: CASSYSGAQGEKLFF.

This clonotype was detected ten times or more. The chain joins TRBV4-1 to TRBJ2-5; D might be TRBD1 or TRBD2, each matching 5 bases. The ends were cut back, 6 bases at V and 4 bases at J, with 21 bases in the middle. Germline CDR1 MGHRA, CDR2 YSYEKL. The length of the CDR3 is 16 residues. CDR3 DNA sequence: TGCGCCAGCAGACCACCGGGGACGTCAGGGTCAGAGACCCAGTACTTC. This codes for CASRPPGTSGSETQYF.

This clonotype has a count of ten or more. The chain links TRBV7-3 to TRBJ2-1; D is possibly TRBD2 (6 bases). The CDR3 runs 18 residues. Germline-derived CDR1 and CDR2 are SGHTA and FQGTGA. V lost 6 bases, J lost 1 base, and 22 bases lay in between. CDR3 in amino acids: CASSLLSVSGVSYNEQFF. The CDR3 DNA sequence: TGTGCCAGCAGTTTACTGAGTGTATCGGGGGTGTCCTACAATGAGCAGTTCTTC.

This clonotype was recorded many times. J is TRBJ2-1 and V is TRBV6-2 or TRBV6-3; D not resolved. Trimming took 5 bases from V and 1 from J, leaving 12 bases between them. Germline values: CDR1 MNHEY, CDR2 SVGEGT. The CDR3 runs 15 residues. The CDR3 sequence is CASSPDGSSYNEQFF. CDR3 DNA: TGTGCCAGCAGTCCGGACGGATCTTCCTACAATGAGCAGTTCTTC.

In this sample, this clonotype turned up a few times. The V call is TRBV29-1, the J call TRBJ1-2, with D unclear. The CDR3 is made up of 11 amino acids. CDR1 is SQVTM, CDR2 ANQGSEA, per germline. V gave up 4 bases and J gave up 9 bases, with 12 bases separating them. CDR3 residues: CSVGSTGSYTF. Written as DNA, the CDR3 is TGCAGCGTTGGGTCCACCGGAAGCTACACCTTC.

This clonotype has at least ten counts. The chain recombines TRBV7-9 with TRBJ2-7; TRBD2 matches 9 bases. The CDR3 is made up of 17 amino acids. With V trimmed by 4 bases and J by 2 bases, 12 bases remained unmatched. Germline values: CDR1 SEHNR, CDR2 FQNEAQ (reference sequence). The CDR3 DNA sequence: TGTGCCAGCAGCTCTCCCCTAAGCGGGGGGCCAACCTACGAGCAGTACTTC. Translated: CASSSPLSGGPTYEQYF.

A few counts support this clonotype. V gene TRBV29-1 combines with J gene TRBJ2-3, with 7 bases lining up with TRBD2. The germline V gene encodes CDR1 SQVTM and CDR2 ANQGSEA. This CDR3 spans 13 amino acids. V lost 3 bases to trimming and J lost 1 base; unmatched junction nucleotides: 1. The CDR3 bases are TGCAGCGTTGACCGGGGGGGCACAGATACGCAGTATTTT. It is translated as CSVDRGGTDTQYF.

This clonotype was counted ten times or more. V and J are TRBV5-1 and TRBJ2-6; D ambiguous. The CDR3 has 15 residues. Trimming stripped 0 bases from V and 3 bases from J, with 7 bases between. Per germline, CDR1 SGHRS and CDR2 YFSETQ. CDR3 in DNA: TGCGCCAGCAGCTTGGGAGGCGGTGGGGCCAACGTCCTGACTTTC. It translates to CASSLGGGGANVLTF.

Remarks on this clonotype: This sequence may be a read error, since a much larger clone differs from it by one base. V gene TRBV12-3 or TRBV12-4 combines with J gene TRBJ2-5, with D possibly matching TRBD1 (6 bases). The CDR3 is 14 residues long. CDR3 region: CTSTPQGVGETQYF. The CDR3 nucleotides read TGTACCAGCACCCCACAGGGAGTGGGGGAGACCCAGTACTTC.

The V call is TRBV10-3, the J call TRBJ1-5; D remains ambiguous. Trimming removed 6 bases at V and 2 bases at J, with 8 bases between. The CDR3 sequence is 13 residues long. Germline-derived CDR1 and CDR2 are ENHRY and SYGVKD. CDR3 amino acids: CAISLGGNQPQHF. The CDR3 DNA reads as TGTGCCATCAGCCTGGGTGGCAATCAGCCCCAGCATTTT.

The chain joins TRBV5-6 to TRBJ1-5, with no clear D. The CDR3 has 12 residues. In germline, CDR1 is SGHDT, CDR2 YYEEEE. The ends were cut back, 4 bases at V and 5 bases at J, with 7 bases in the middle. CDR3 DNA sequence: TGTGCCAGCAGCCGGTGGGATCAGCCCCAGCATTTT. It specifies CASSRWDQPQHF.

The V call is TRBV9, the J call TRBJ2-3, with D perhaps TRBD2 (5 bases). CDR1 SGDLS and CDR2 YYNGEE come from the germline V gene. The CDR3 contains 15 residues. Trimming took off 6 bases at V and 2 bases at J, with 16 bases between the two ends. CDR3 amino acids: CASTDRGASTDTQYF. The CDR3 region has the DNA TGTGCCAGCACCGACCGGGGAGCGTCCACAGATACGCAGTATTTT.

This clonotype was detected many times. The chain links TRBV5-1 to TRBJ2-2; no firm D call. The CDR3 consists of 16 residues. V lost 0 bases, J lost 0 bases, and 9 bases lay in between. Germline CDR1 SGHRS, CDR2 YFSETQ. The CDR3 here is CASSLVIGPNTGELFF. CDR3 sequence (DNA): TGCGCCAGCAGCTTGGTCATAGGACCGAACACCGGGGAGCTGTTTTTT.

This clonotype was counted ten times or more. V and J are TRBV7-6 and TRBJ2-3; perhaps TRBD1 as D (5 bases). Trimming removed 4 bases from V and 1 base from J, with 9 bases in between. Looked up from germline, CDR1 is SGHVS and CDR2 is FNYEAQ. This CDR3 spans 14 amino acids. Here the CDR3 DNA reads TGTGCCAGCAGCTCCGGACAAGGCACAGATACGCAGTATTTT. Translating gives CASSSGQGTDTQYF.

This clonotype was counted at least ten times. The chain is built from TRBV3-1 and TRBJ1-1; D uncertain. Trimming stripped 1 base from V and 1 base from J, with 4 bases between. From germline, CDR1 is LGHDT and CDR2 YNNKEL (reference sequence). The CDR3 length is 13 residues. The CDR3 here is CASSQVRNTEAFF. The CDR3 region has the DNA TGTGCCAGCAGCCAAGTCAGGAACACTGAAGCTTTCTTT.

This clonotype was counted between two and nine times. The chain couples TRBV12-3 or TRBV12-4 to TRBJ2-7; 10 nucleotides align to TRBD1. Trimming removed 6 bases from V and 6 bases from J; junction bases left unmatched: 5. This CDR3 region has 13 residues. In DNA, the CDR3 is TGTGCCAGCAGCTACCGGGACAGGGGCGAGCAGTACGTC. It translates to CASSYRDRGEQYV.

The gene calls are TRBV14 and TRBJ1-1; D is perhaps TRBD1 (5 bases). CDR3 length: 14 residues. The V and J ends lost 2 bases and 2 bases respectively, with 9 bases between them. Germline assignment: CDR1 SGHDN and CDR2 FVKESK. Here the CDR3 DNA reads TGTGCCAGCAGCCAATGGGGGATTAACACTGAAGCTTTCTTT. Its translation is CASSQWGINTEAFF.

This clonotype was counted ten times or more. This chain uses TRBV24-1 with TRBJ2-3; D perhaps matches TRBD2 (6 bases). The V end was cut by 9 bases, the J end by 4 bases, with 16 bases between. The CDR3 totals 14 residues. Germline V gives CDR1 KGHDR, CDR2 SFDVKD. The CDR3 here is CATATSHLADTQYF. CDR3 nucleotides: TGTGCCACCGCGACTAGTCATCTGGCAGATACGCAGTATTTT.

In this sample, this clonotype turned up a few times. V and J are TRBV12-3 or TRBV12-4 and TRBJ2-2; either TRBD1 or TRBD2 may fit D (5 bases each). This CDR3 is built from 15 residues. The V and J ends lost 6 bases and 6 bases respectively, with 17 bases between them. In nucleotides, the CDR3 is TGTGCCAGCAGCCGGGACGCGGCTCTTCCCGGGGAGCTGTTTTTT. Its protein product is CASSRDAALPGELFF.

This clonotype has at least ten counts. This chain uses TRBV24-1 with TRBJ2-2; D unclear. From germline, CDR1 is KGHDR and CDR2 SFDVKD. This CDR3 is built from 12 residues. V shed 2 bases and J shed 6 bases, with 3 bases lying between them. The CDR3 nucleotides are TGTGCCACCAGTGATTCAGCCGGGGAGCTGTTTTTT. Residues: CATSDSAGELFF.

The chain couples TRBV5-5 to TRBJ1-2; D is perhaps TRBD1 (6 bases). The CDR3 runs 14 residues. V was pared by 2 bases and J by 8 bases, with 16 bases between. From germline, CDR1 is SGHKS and CDR2 YYEKEE (reference sequence). The CDR3, as DNA: TGTGCCAGCAGCTTCGGACAGCTTCAGGGAGGCTACACCTTC. It specifies CASSFGQLQGGYTF.

This clonotype was picked up a small number of times. This rearrangement joins TRBV6-2 or TRBV6-3 to TRBJ2-2; D ambiguous. The germline CDR1 and CDR2 sequences are MNHEY and SVGEGT. The CDR3 sequence is 14 residues long. V was trimmed by 8 bases and J by 6 bases, leaving 16 bases between them. The chain's CDR3 is CASRFHPQAGELFF. Written as DNA, the CDR3 is TGTGCCAGCCGATTCCATCCCCAGGCCGGGGAGCTGTTTTTT.

There are many counts of this clonotype. The chain employs TRBV5-1 and TRBJ1-2; D is unresolved. CDR1 is SGHRS and CDR2 is YFSETQ in the germline V gene. CDR3 length: 12 residues. V lost 7 bases and J lost 1, with 8 bases in between. CDR3 region: CASGSDNYGYTF. The CDR3 DNA follows: TGCGCCAGCGGGTCGGATAACTATGGCTACACCTTC.

The table lists this clonotype with many counts. V is TRBV7-3 and J is TRBJ2-2; TRBD2 is a possible D gene (5 bases). The CDR3 sequence is 16 residues long. Trimming stripped 3 bases from V and 3 bases from J, with 14 bases between. Germline loops: CDR1 SGHTA, CDR2 FQGTGA. CDR3: CASSLKGYGDTGELFF. In nucleotides, the CDR3 is TGTGCCAGCAGCTTGAAGGGTTACGGGGACACCGGGGAGCTGTTTTTT. The complete variable domain, with remaining parts taken from reference TRBV7-3 and TRBJ2-2, reads GAGVSQTPSNKVTEKGKYVELRCDPISGHTALYWYRQSLGQGPEFLIYFQGTGAADDSGLPNDRFFAVRPEGSVSTLKIQRTERGDSAVYLCASSLKGYGDTGELFFGEGSRLTVL.

There are many counts of this clonotype. Here the CDR3 DNA reads TGCAGTGCCCAACCGGGGGGGCCGACAGATACGCAGTATTTT. This codes for CSAQPGGPTDTQYF. The chain has TRBV20-1 and TRBJ2-3; the match to TRBD2 covers 8 bases. Per germline, CDR1 DFQATT and CDR2 SNEGSKA (reference sequence). The V and J ends lost 6 bases and 3 bases, in that order; junction bases with no gene match: 8. The CDR3 runs to 14 residues.